The T cell receptor beta chain under discussion was sequenced for a study of cytotoxic CD8 clonotypes in ibrutinib-treated CLL. The CDR3 consists of 13 residues. CDR1 and CDR2 (germline): SQVTM, ANQGSEA. Losses at the gene ends were 5 bases for V and 8 bases for J; bases not matched to a gene: 7. Notes on the study in general: The study found public clonotypes uncommon, contracting or stable on treatment.

Comment on this clone: Its antigen is not known.

TCRdb keeps only in-frame clones here, not all; method: immunoSEQ multiplex PCR. The table lists roughly 300,000 clones, roughly four fifths of them singletons, with roughly 6% in the top ten. Sequencing was performed on PBMCs, taken at disease progression, from a patient treated with ibrutinib. The chain links TRBV29-1 to TRBJ2-1; 9 bases are shared with TRBD1. The receptor's source is a human donor with chronic lymphocytic leukemia. The CDR3 spells CSVPGTGFYEQFF. CDR3 in DNA: TGCAGCGTTCCGGGGACAGGGTTTTATGAGCAGTTCTTC.